The clone carrying this T cell receptor (beta chain) came up a few times. The time point: patch test 1, 2 weeks after DPC sensitization. This sample's treatment: therapeutic diphenylcyclopropenone sensitization with weekly scalp DPC. Blood draws came first, before each patch test. Germline assignment: CDR1 MNHEY and CDR2 SVGEGT. V gave up 2 bases and J gave up 11 bases, with 7 bases separating them. The CDR3 consists of 11 residues. These data originate in a study of human T cells and chemical hapten exposure. On the study more broadly: Application of 0.01% DPC to the upper back was done by patch test, with a reading at 6 days. Women made up most patients, who had alopecia areata, totalis or universalis.

Each cDNA molecule in the library carried unique molecular identifiers. TCRdb reprocessed the RACE reads via MiXCR and lists one record per CDR3 protein. This table holds 150,000 to 200,000 distinct CDR3 sequences, 13% to 15% found once. This material consisted of whole blood, taken in connection with sensitization to the hapten diphenylcyclopropenone (DPC). The chain carries TRBV6-2 or TRBV6-3 and TRBJ1-5; weak D call: TRBD1 (5 bases). The sequence was obtained from a woman in her 30s with alopecia areata. Some clones in this sample may be carry-over from other donors' samples. The chain's CDR3 is CASSYAGAQHF. The CDR3 bases are TGTGCCAGCAGTTACGCGGGGGCCCAGCATTTT.